This T cell receptor (beta chain) appears in the sequencing data of a study of identical twins. Study outcomes and limitations: Clonotypes of the beta chain that were abundant in cord blood carried fewer insertions (memory repertoires showed none). Zero-insertion analyses might be partly confounded by invariant T cells like MAIT and iNKT.

The CDR3 contains 15 residues. Germline assignment: CDR1 SGHTA and CDR2 FQGNSA. Trimming removed 2 bases at V and 4 bases at J, with 9 bases between. The cDNA had a unique molecular identifier and a template-switch universal primer site. TCRdb re-called the 5' RACE reads through MiXCR, storing one row per CDR3 protein. The sample holds under 500,000 distinct CDR3 sequences, roughly an eighth seen once. About this clonotype: Its target is not known.

These sequences were also reported in another study, on yellow fever vaccine responses in identical twins.

The rearrangement uses TRBV7-2 and TRBJ2-6, with D uncertain. Input material: CD4+ T cells sorted from blood. This TCR came from a woman aged 18-35 years in good health. The CDR3 DNA is TGTGCCAGCAGCTTATTTAGAGGAGGGGCCAACGTCCTGACTTTC. Its translation is CASSLFRGGANVLTF.